Each of the 28 T cell receptor beta chains below was sequenced from the same sample in a study of T cells in Graves' hyperthyroidism and ophthalmopathy. RNA transcripts were the template for amplifying TCR beta CDR3 regions. Using the HTBI primer set, a first-round RT-PCR was run on the TCR CDR3. Each CDR3 protein is one row after TCRdb ran MiXCR on the multiplex PCR reads. The sample has about 620,000 distinct CDR3 sequences; about a sixth are singletons. Material: blood. These receptors all come from a woman younger than 45 with Graves' hyperthyroidism.

This clonotype was observed many times. The chain couples TRBV28 to TRBJ1-4; D unresolved. V lost 5 bases, J lost 0 bases, and 13 bases lay in between. The CDR3 length is 16 residues. CDR1 MDHEN and CDR2 SYDVKM come from the germline V gene. In DNA, the CDR3 is TGTGCCAGCAGTCGCTCACGGACGGCAACTAATGAAAAACTGTTTTTT. This codes for CASSRSRTATNEKLFF.

The chain uses TRBV20-1 and TRBJ2-1; 11 bases line up with TRBD2. The ends lost 6 bases at V and 0 bases at J; junction bases unmatched: 7. The CDR3 is 16 amino acids. Per germline, CDR1 DFQATT and CDR2 SNEGSKA (reference sequence). The CDR3: CSAVRGTSGSYNEQFF. For the CDR3, the DNA is TGCAGTGCGGTCCGGGGGACTAGCGGCTCCTACAATGAGCAGTTCTTC.

This clonotype was observed many times. The rearrangement links TRBV12-3 or TRBV12-4 to TRBJ2-2; D remains ambiguous. The length of the CDR3 is 14 residues. V lost 3 bases, J lost 1 base, and 6 bases lay in between. CDR3 nucleotides: TGTGCCAGCAGTTTTAGGGAGAACACCGGGGAGCTGTTTTTT. Its translation: CASSFRENTGELFF.

This clonotype was recorded at least ten times. A read error is possible here, since a much larger clone lies one base away. The V and J genes are TRBV28 and TRBJ2-4; D is perhaps TRBD1 (6 bases). Germline CDR1 and CDR2: MDHEN and SYDVKM. Trimming stripped 7 bases from V and 6 bases from J, with 16 bases between. The CDR3 sequence is 14 residues long. CDR3 protein: CASNFRDTGNIQYF. In DNA, the CDR3 is TGTGCCAGCAATTTCCGGGACACGGGAAACATTCAGTACTTC.

This clonotype has only a few counts. The chain has TRBV20-1 and TRBJ2-5; D is undetermined. V lost 0 bases to trimming and J lost 2 bases, with 10 bases between them. Germline CDR1 and CDR2: DFQATT and SNEGSKA (reference sequence). The CDR3 length is 14 residues. This chain's CDR3 is CSARDRSGQETQYF. The CDR3 nucleotides are TGCAGTGCTAGAGATCGGTCGGGTCAAGAGACCCAGTACTTC.

The chain uses TRBV2 and TRBJ2-7; 10 bases align to TRBD2. CDR3 size: 15 residues. J lost 5 bases, V lost 6 bases, and 10 bases had no gene match. Per germline, CDR1 SNHLY and CDR2 FYNNEI. The CDR3 coding sequence is TGTGCCAGCAGGCAAACTAGCGGGAACATCCACGAGCAGTACTTC. It yields the protein CASRQTSGNIHEQYF.

This clonotype was counted between two and nine times. A read error is likely, as this CDR3 ends without the conserved phenylalanine or tryptophan. The CDR3 nucleotides are TGCAGTGCTAGACCCCTAAGTCCGGTTATCAGCTCTGGAAACACCATATATATT. Amino acid sequence: CSARPLSPVISSGNTIYI. The chain joins TRBV20-1 to TRBJ1-3; D not resolved. There are 18 residues in the CDR3. V was shortened by 2 bases and J by 0 bases, with 20 bases between the two germline ends. Germline CDR1 reads DFQATT; CDR2 reads SNEGSKA (reference sequence).

This clonotype has more than one count but fewer than ten. The chain recombines TRBV29-1 with TRBJ1-2; tentative D call: TRBD1 (5 bases). Germline values: CDR1 SQVTM, CDR2 ANQGSEA. This CDR3 has 12 residues. V lost 8 bases and J 7 bases, leaving 17 bases between the germline ends. The CDR3 spells CSSEGTLLGYTF. In nucleotides, the CDR3 is TGCAGCTCGGAGGGGACCCTGCTTGGCTACACCTTC.

The chain couples TRBV19 to TRBJ2-3; either TRBD1 or TRBD2 may supply D (5 bases each). Looked up from germline, CDR1 is LNHDA and CDR2 is SQIVND (reference sequence). The ends were cut back, 7 bases at V and 3 bases at J, with 17 bases in the middle. The CDR3 loop spans 15 amino acids. The CDR3 here is CASKFEGPGTDTQYF. CDR3 coding DNA: TGTGCCAGTAAATTCGAGGGGCCGGGGACAGATACGCAGTATTTT.

This clonotype was found many times. The chain recombines TRBV27 with TRBJ2-7; D uncertain. Germline loops: CDR1 MNHEY, CDR2 SMNVEV (reference sequence). CDR3 length: 13 residues. V was shortened by 2 bases and J by 7 bases, with 12 bases between the two germline ends. The CDR3 loop reads CASSLALGWEQYF. The CDR3 DNA sequence: TGTGCCAGCAGTTTAGCCCTGGGTTGGGAGCAGTACTTC.

This clonotype was found many times. V gene TRBV7-2 combines with J gene TRBJ2-7; 11 nucleotides align to TRBD2. The J segment lost 6 bases and the V segment lost 4 bases, leaving 8 bases of the junction unmatched. The length of the CDR3 is 15 residues. Germline CDR1 SGHTA, CDR2 FQGNSA. The CDR3 coding sequence is TGTGCCAGCAGCTCAAGTAGCGGGAGGGCCCCCGAGCAGTACTTC. It translates to CASSSSSGRAPEQYF.

This clonotype was counted many times. The chain combines TRBV11-3 with TRBJ2-7; TRBD1 or TRBD2 may be the D gene (5 bases each). The CDR3 totals 14 residues. The V and J ends lost 5 bases and 2 bases respectively, with 13 bases between them. Germline V CDR1 and CDR2: SGHNT, YENEEA. The DNA for the CDR3 is TGTGCCAGCAGCCCCGGGACGGCTACCTACGAGCAGTACTTC. Translation gives CASSPGTATYEQYF. The variable domain in full, with the rest retrieved from reference TRBV11-3 and TRBJ2-7, is EAGVVQSPRYKIIEKKQPVAFWCNPISGHNTLYWYLQNLGQGPELLIRYENEEAVDDSQLPKDRFSAERLKGVDSTLKIQPAELGDSAVYLCASSPGTATYEQYFGPGTRLTVT.

This clonotype was seen repeatedly, ten times or more. The CDR3 spells CASSSWGGSMNTEAFF. The CDR3 bases are TGTGCCAGCAGTTCTTGGGGGGGGTCCATGAACACTGAAGCTTTCTTT. V gene TRBV28 combines with J gene TRBJ1-1; maybe TRBD1 (5 bases). The CDR3 length is 16 residues. Trimming cost V 4 bases and J 0 bases, with 15 bases left between them. CDR1 and CDR2 from the germline V gene are MDHEN and SYDVKM.

The gene calls are TRBV9 and TRBJ2-1; perhaps TRBD2 as D (6 bases). CDR1 and CDR2 from the germline V gene are SGDLS and YYNGEE. Trimming removed 0 bases from V and 8 bases from J, with 12 bases in between. There are 14 residues in the CDR3. The CDR3 nucleotides are TGTGCCAGCAGCGTAGCCCCGGAGGGTGATGAGCAGTTCTTC. It specifies CASSVAPEGDEQFF.

At least ten counts were recorded for this clonotype. J is TRBJ2-2 and V is TRBV7-6, with 7 bases identical to TRBD1. V trimming: 5 bases; J trimming: 4 bases; junction bases outside the gene matches: 10. The CDR3 loop spans 16 amino acids. Germline V gene lookup returns CDR1 SGHVS and CDR2 FNYEAQ. The DNA for the CDR3 is TGTGCCAGCAGCAACGCTATCGGACAGGTCACCGGGGAGCTGTTTTTT. This translates into CASSNAIGQVTGELFF. Full variable domain (missing parts from reference TRBV7-6 and TRBJ2-2): GAGVSQSPRYKVTKRGQDVALRCDPISGHVSLYWYRQALGQGPEFLTYFNYEAQQDKSGLPNDRFSAERPEGSISTLTIQRTEQRDSAMYRCASSNAIGQVTGELFFGEGSRLTVL.

This clonotype came up many times. This chain connects TRBV28 to TRBJ2-7; 9 nucleotides line up with TRBD1. In germline, CDR1 is MDHEN, CDR2 SYDVKM. V shed 6 bases and J 3 bases; nucleotides not matched to a gene: 12. CDR3 length: 16 residues. In DNA, the CDR3 is TGTGCCAGCAGGGATGGAGGGACAGGGAGGCGCTACGAGCAGTACTTC. Amino acids: CASRDGGTGRRYEQYF.

Many counts were recorded for this clonotype. V is TRBV11-3 and J is TRBJ2-7, with D possibly matching TRBD1 (6 bases). The CDR3 is 14 residues long. Trimming removed 10 bases from V and 0 bases from J, with 16 bases in between. Looked up from germline, CDR1 is SGHNT and CDR2 is YENEEA. The CDR3 loop is CAIRDTSISYEQYF. CDR3 nucleotides: TGTGCCATTCGGGACACGTCAATCTCCTACGAGCAGTACTTC.

This chain connects TRBV6-2 or TRBV6-3 to TRBJ1-1, with D unclear. The length of the CDR3 is 10 residues. V lost 8 bases to trimming and J lost 7 bases, with 8 bases between them. Germline V CDR1 and CDR2: MNHEY, SVGEGT. The CDR3 sequence: CASGLLEAFF. CDR3 bases: TGTGCCAGCGGGCTACTTGAAGCTTTCTTT.

The genes are TRBV18 and TRBJ1-2; no clear D. The germline CDR1 and CDR2 sequences are KGHSH and LQKENI. Trimming removed 2 bases at V and 0 bases at J, with 7 bases between. The CDR3 spans 14 residues. CDR3 in DNA: TGTGCCAGCTCACCAACGCCGACTAACTATGGCTACACCTTC. This sequence encodes CASSPTPTNYGYTF.

The genes are TRBV29-1 and TRBJ2-7; 10 nucleotides align to TRBD2. The CDR3 has 13 residues. CDR1 SQVTM and CDR2 ANQGSEA come from the germline V gene. V dropped 6 bases and J dropped 1; count of bases not matched to a gene: 3. CDR3 loop: CSVGSGRSYEQYF. The CDR3 nucleotides read TGCAGCGTAGGTAGCGGGAGGTCCTACGAGCAGTACTTC.

This clonotype was found many times. This chain joins TRBV6-1 and TRBJ2-1, with 7 bases that match TRBD1. Looked up from germline, CDR1 is MNHNS and CDR2 is SASEGT. Losses at the gene ends were 5 bases for V and 9 bases for J; bases not matched to a gene: 10. The CDR3 spans 14 residues. The CDR3 DNA sequence: TGTGCCAGCAGTCAAGACAGGGAGATAGGTGAGCAGTTCTTC. Protein sequence: CASSQDREIGEQFF.

This clonotype was picked up many times. This chain uses TRBV27 with TRBJ2-5, with 7 bases that match TRBD2. CDR3 length: 14 amino acids. Germline V gives CDR1 MNHEY, CDR2 SMNVEV (reference sequence). J was trimmed by 8 bases and V by 0 bases; bases with no gene match: 6. CDR3: CASSLSRGVGTQYF. The CDR3 coding sequence is TGTGCCAGCAGTTTATCCCGGGGGGTCGGTACCCAGTACTTC.

This clonotype was seen many times. The chain uses TRBV28 and TRBJ1-2; D gene unclear. This CDR3 has 15 amino acids. V lost 2 bases and J lost 7, with 17 bases in between. Germline CDR1 and CDR2: MDHEN and SYDVKM. The CDR3 region has the DNA TGTGCCAGCAGTTTACCAGGTTCCCTCCATGGTGGCTACACCTTC. Translating it yields CASSLPGSLHGGYTF.

This clonotype was observed at least ten times. The CDR3 DNA reads as TGTGCCAGCAGCACCCACAGCGAGCAGTACTTC. Translated: CASSTHSEQYF. The chain recombines TRBV11-3 with TRBJ2-7; no clear D gene. Germline-derived CDR1 and CDR2 are SGHNT and YENEEA. This CDR3 comprises 11 residues. Trimming shortened V by 5 bases and J by 6 bases, and 8 bases separated the two germline ends.

This clonotype was found once. CDR3 residues: CATSRGQGRTGELFF. The DNA for the CDR3 is TGTGCCACCAGCAGGGGACAGGGAAGAACCGGGGAGCTGTTTTTT. V is TRBV15 and J is TRBJ2-2; 9 positions agree with TRBD1. Germline CDR1 is LNHNV and CDR2 is YYDKDF (reference sequence). V shed 3 bases, J shed 5 bases, and the junction held 4 bases outside the gene matches. The length of the CDR3 is 15 residues. The whole variable domain, remainder taken from reference TRBV15 and TRBJ2-2, is DAMVIQNPRYQVTQFGKPVTLSCSQTLNHNVMYWYQQKSSQAPKLLFHYYDKDFNNEADTPDNFQSRRPNTSFCFLDIRSPGLGDTAMYLCATSRGQGRTGELFFGEGSRLTVL.

This clonotype was observed many times. This chain joins TRBV29-1 and TRBJ2-1; D may correspond to TRBD1 or TRBD2 (5 bases each). Trimming pared 3 bases from V and 8 bases from J, leaving 17 bases between. Germline V gene sequence: CDR1 SQVTM, CDR2 ANQGSEA. CDR3 length: 14 amino acids. CDR3 in amino acids: CSVEGSKRGDEQFF. The DNA for the CDR3 is TGCAGCGTTGAGGGTTCCAAGAGGGGAGATGAGCAGTTCTTC.

The sample holds a few counts of this clonotype. This chain connects TRBV15 to TRBJ2-5; 7 bases agree with TRBD1. The V segment lost 5 bases and the J segment 1 base; nucleotides outside the gene matches: 13. Germline values: CDR1 LNHNV, CDR2 YYDKDF (reference sequence). CDR3 length equals 17 residues. CDR3 nucleotides: TGTGCCACCAGCTCCCTAGGACAGGCCTCCCTCCAAGAGACCCAGTACTTC. Amino acids: CATSSLGQASLQETQYF.

This clonotype was detected ten times or more. The chain joins TRBV29-1 to TRBJ2-5; no reliable D call. Germline V gene lookup returns CDR1 SQVTM and CDR2 ANQGSEA. V shed 5 bases and J shed 0 bases, with 7 bases lying between them. The CDR3 loop spans 12 amino acids. CDR3 loop: CSVRGDQETQYF. CDR3 DNA sequence: TGCAGCGTTCGTGGGGACCAAGAGACCCAGTACTTC.